The source of this T cell receptor beta chain is a study of blood T cells in healthy people across ages. Study-wide results and caveats: Diversity of TCR beta per million T cells declined in a roughly linear way with age.

Unmatched junction bases numbered 7, after V lost 3 bases and J lost 8 bases. CDR3 size: 15 residues. Next came a second PCR, run for roughly 6 to 11 cycles, which used a sample-barcoded 5' primer along with a J-beta primer mix. One entry per CDR3 protein results from TCRdb running MiXCR on the 5' RACE reads. The sample includes about 2 million distinct CDR3 sequences, around 48% of them seen just once. On this clonotype itself: Antigen unknown.

The rearrangement joins TRBV12-3 or TRBV12-4 to TRBJ1-6; TRBD1 aligns across 7 bases. This clonotype originated in a middle-aged woman in good health. The sample taken for sequencing was blood. The CDR3 sequence: CASSFGQGGHSPLHF. DNA for the CDR3: TGTGCCAGCAGTTTCGGGCAGGGGGGACATTCACCCCTCCACTTT.